This T cell receptor (beta chain) was captured by sequencing in a study of CD8+ T cells in alopecia areata. Individuals with alopecia areata gave both lesional scalp punch biopsies and peripheral blood for collection. Sorting of PBMCs yielded the CD4+ and CD8+ T cells. The V gene's germline CDR1 is SQVTM and CDR2 ANQGSEA. Trimming at V came to 4 bases and at J to 2 bases, leaving 8 bases not matched to a gene. CDR3 length: 14 residues. Study conclusions and caveats: Scalp specimens additionally yield sequences from normal skin's resident alphabeta T cells. Clonality exceeded that of normal scalp in lesional scalp, most notably in alopecia totalis/universalis.

Sequencing used cDNA as its template, made by extracting RNA and reverse transcribing it. Generated by immunoSEQ multiplex PCR, the TCRdb table keeps only in-frame clones and is missing some. The sample carries 200,000 to 250,000 clones, roughly 57% recorded once. The table lists this clone with a few counts. What it recognizes is unknown. The starting material was CD4+ T cells sorted from blood, obtained at week 0. The V call is TRBV29-1, the J call TRBJ2-7; 7 bases fit TRBD1. The receptor was derived from a human donor with alopecia areata. The CDR3 spells CSVVNLQGTYEQYF. The CDR3 DNA sequence: TGCAGCGTTGTAAACCTACAGGGGACCTACGAGCAGTACTTC.